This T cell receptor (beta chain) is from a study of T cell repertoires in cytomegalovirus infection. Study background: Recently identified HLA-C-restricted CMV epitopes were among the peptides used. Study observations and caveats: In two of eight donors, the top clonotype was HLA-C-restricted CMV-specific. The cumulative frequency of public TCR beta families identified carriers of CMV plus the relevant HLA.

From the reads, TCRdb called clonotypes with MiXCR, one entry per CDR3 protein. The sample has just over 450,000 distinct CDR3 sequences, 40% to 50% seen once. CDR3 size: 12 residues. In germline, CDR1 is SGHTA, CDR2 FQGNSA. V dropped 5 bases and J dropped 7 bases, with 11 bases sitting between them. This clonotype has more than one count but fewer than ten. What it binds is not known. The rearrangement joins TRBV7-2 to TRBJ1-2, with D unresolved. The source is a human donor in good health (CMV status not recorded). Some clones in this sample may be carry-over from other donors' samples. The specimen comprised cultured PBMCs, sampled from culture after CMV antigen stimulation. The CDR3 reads CASSPLGFGYTF. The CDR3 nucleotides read TGTGCCAGCAGCCCGCTCGGGTTTGGCTACACCTTC.